This paragraph reports one T cell receptor (beta chain). It may be a read error: a sequence one base away is much more abundant. This sample is drawn from a study of tumor and adjacent non-tumor tissue in lung cancer. Study-level background: Each sample yielded 3.5 million to 4.5 million productive TCRbeta reads on average.

The library came from three nested PCR rounds adapted from ARM-PCR protocols. TCRdb itself ran the multiplex PCR reads through MiXCR, one entry per CDR3 protein. There are 91,000 or so distinct CDR3 sequences in the sample; around 64% occur only once, and about 17% lies in the top ten. This sample's RNA came from whole unsorted tissue. Sequenced input: lung tumor tissue. The TCR originated in a man in his 60s with non-small cell lung cancer.

In nucleotides, the CDR3 is TGTGCCATCATTGCGATCACAGGGGGTACCCAGCACTTC. As protein: CAIIAITGGTQHF. The chain employs TRBV10-3 and TRBJ2-5; 8 bases map to TRBD1. This CDR3 spans 13 amino acids. In germline, CDR1 is ENHRY, CDR2 SYGVKD.